These 9 T cell receptor beta chains originate from one sample sequenced in a study of blood T cell repertoires in COVID-19. Measured with immunoSEQ multiplex PCR; TCRdb has only the in-frame clones, and not every one. Here the sample spans roughly 260,000 clones, 70% to 85% being singletons. Sequences were obtained from peripheral blood. All receptors derive from an elderly woman with active or convalescent COVID-19.

The chain uses TRBV4-2 and TRBJ1-2; D not resolved. The CDR3 has 16 residues. The germline V gene has CDR1 LGHNA and CDR2 YNFKEQ. Trimming pared 4 bases from V and 0 bases from J, leaving 15 bases between. The CDR3 region is CASSPDTTRTNYGYTF. The DNA of the CDR3 is TGTGCCAGCAGCCCAGATACGACACGAACTAACTATGGCTACACCTTC.

This clone was seen only a few times. The V and J genes are TRBV10-3 and TRBJ2-7; a weak D match, TRBD1 (5 bases). Trimming removed 4 bases at V and 2 bases at J, with 9 bases between. There are 13 residues in the CDR3. Germline-derived CDR1 and CDR2 are ENHRY and SYGVKD. The CDR3 sequence: CAISGTGAYEQYF. CDR3 coding DNA: TGTGCCATCAGTGGCACAGGAGCCTACGAGCAGTACTTC.

V usage is TRBV5-1 and J usage is TRBJ1-4; TRBD1 aligns across 8 bases. Germline-derived CDR1 and CDR2 are SGHRS and YFSETQ. This CDR3 region has 15 residues. J was trimmed by 6 bases and V by 3 bases; bases with no gene match: 7. CDR3 protein: CASSSRGLGDEKLFF. The DNA for the CDR3 is TGCGCCAGCAGCTCCAGGGGGCTTGGGGATGAAAAACTGTTTTTT.

A single count supports this clone. V and J are TRBV19 and TRBJ2-7; possible D gene TRBD1, 7 bases. CDR3 length: 17 residues. V lost 7 bases and J lost 3, with 25 bases in between. Per the germline V gene, CDR1 is LNHDA and CDR2 is SQIVND (reference sequence). For the CDR3, the DNA is TGTGCCAGTACCCAAACCAAGCAGGGGGGCGGAATCTACGAGCAGTACTTC. It codes for CASTQTKQGGGIYEQYF. Drawing the rest from reference TRBV19 and TRBJ2-7, the complete variable domain is DGGITQSPKYLFRKEGQNVTLSCEQNLNHDAMYWYRQDPGQGLRLIYYSQIVNDFQKGDIAEGYSVSREKKESFPLTVTSAQKNPTAFYLCASTQTKQGGGIYEQYFGPGTRLTVT.

The V call is TRBV18, the J call TRBJ1-1; D gene uncertain. V lost 2 bases, J lost 9 bases, and 7 bases lay in between. Germline CDR1 and CDR2: KGHSH and LQKENI. The length of the CDR3 is 11 residues. CDR3 nucleotide sequence: TGTGCCAGCTCACCAAGGGAGAAAGCTTTCTTT. Protein: CASSPREKAFF.

The chain couples TRBV19 to TRBJ1-1, with a tentative D call TRBD1 (5 bases). The V gene's germline CDR1 is LNHDA and CDR2 SQIVND (reference sequence). CDR3 length equals 14 residues. Trimming took 5 bases from V and 1 from J, leaving 11 bases between them. The CDR3 coding sequence is TGTGCCAGTAGTGTACAGGTTTCGAACACTGAAGCTTTCTTT. This sequence encodes CASSVQVSNTEAFF.

This clone was picked up one time. The rearrangement links TRBV28 to TRBJ2-7; 9 nucleotides align to TRBD1. Losses at the gene ends were 3 bases for V and 2 bases for J; bases not matched to a gene: 8. Germline assignment: CDR1 MDHEN and CDR2 SYDVKM. CDR3 length: 16 amino acids. The CDR3 sequence is CASSLAPGQGPYEQYF. The CDR3 bases are TGTGCCAGCAGTTTGGCTCCGGGACAGGGTCCCTACGAGCAGTACTTC.

This sequence joins TRBV6-2 or TRBV6-3 and TRBJ1-5, with D possibly being TRBD1 (6 bases). Germline CDR1 and CDR2: MNHEY and SVGEGT. Trimming removed 2 bases at V and 5 bases at J, with 13 bases between. The CDR3 spans 15 residues. CDR3 coding DNA: TGTGCCAGCAGTTACCGACAGGTGGAGCATCAGCCCCAGCATTTT. This sequence encodes CASSYRQVEHQPQHF.

The chain carries TRBV5-1 and TRBJ2-2; 8 nucleotides line up with TRBD1. With V trimmed by 1 base and J by 4 bases, 6 bases remained unmatched. Germline V gene sequence: CDR1 SGHRS, CDR2 YFSETQ. This CDR3 has 16 amino acids. The CDR3, as DNA: TGCGCCAGCAGCTTGTCCCAGGGGGCGGGCACCGGGGAGCTGTTTTTT. Protein product: CASSLSQGAGTGELFF.